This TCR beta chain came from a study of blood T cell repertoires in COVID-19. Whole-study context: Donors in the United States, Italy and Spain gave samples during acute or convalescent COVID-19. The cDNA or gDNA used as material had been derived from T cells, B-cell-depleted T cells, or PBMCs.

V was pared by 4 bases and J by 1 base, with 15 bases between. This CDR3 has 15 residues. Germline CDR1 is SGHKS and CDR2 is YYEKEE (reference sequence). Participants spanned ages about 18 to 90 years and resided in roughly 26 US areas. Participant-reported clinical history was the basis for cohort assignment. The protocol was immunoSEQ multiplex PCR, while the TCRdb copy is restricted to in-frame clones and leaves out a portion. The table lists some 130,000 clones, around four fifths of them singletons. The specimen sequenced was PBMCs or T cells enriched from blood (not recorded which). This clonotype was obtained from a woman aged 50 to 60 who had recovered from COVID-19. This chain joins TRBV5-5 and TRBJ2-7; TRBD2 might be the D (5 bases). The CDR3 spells CASSLAAGGSYEQYV. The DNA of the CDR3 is TGTGCCAGCAGCCTTGCCGCGGGTGGTTCCTACGAGCAGTACGTC.